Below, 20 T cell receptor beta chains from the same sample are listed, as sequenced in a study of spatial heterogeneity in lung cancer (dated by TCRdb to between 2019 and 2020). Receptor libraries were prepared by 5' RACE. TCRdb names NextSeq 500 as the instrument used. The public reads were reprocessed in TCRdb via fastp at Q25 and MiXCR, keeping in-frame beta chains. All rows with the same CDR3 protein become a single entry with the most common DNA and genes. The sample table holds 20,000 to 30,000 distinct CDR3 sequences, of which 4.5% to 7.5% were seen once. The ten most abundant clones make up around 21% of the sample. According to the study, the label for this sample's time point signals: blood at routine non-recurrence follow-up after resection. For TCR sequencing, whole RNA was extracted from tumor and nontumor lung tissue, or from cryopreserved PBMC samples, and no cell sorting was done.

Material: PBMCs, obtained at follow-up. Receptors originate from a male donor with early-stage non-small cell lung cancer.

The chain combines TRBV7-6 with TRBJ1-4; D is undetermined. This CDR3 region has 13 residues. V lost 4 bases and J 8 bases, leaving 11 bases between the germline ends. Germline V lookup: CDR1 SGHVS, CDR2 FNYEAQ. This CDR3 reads CASSSQTGEKLFF. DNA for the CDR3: TGTGCCAGCAGCTCCCAGACTGGGGAAAAACTGTTTTTT.

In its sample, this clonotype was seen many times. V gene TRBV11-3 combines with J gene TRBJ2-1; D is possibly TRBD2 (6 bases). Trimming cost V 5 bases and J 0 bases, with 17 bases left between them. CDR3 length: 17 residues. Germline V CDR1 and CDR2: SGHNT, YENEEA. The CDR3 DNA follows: TGTGCCAGCAGCCAATTCATAGCGGATTCCTCCTACAATGAGCAGTTCTTC. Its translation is CASSQFIADSSYNEQFF.

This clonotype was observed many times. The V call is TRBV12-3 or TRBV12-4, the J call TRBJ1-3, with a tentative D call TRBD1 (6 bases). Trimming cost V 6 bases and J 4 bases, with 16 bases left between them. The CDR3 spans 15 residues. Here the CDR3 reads CASRQPQGYGNTIYF. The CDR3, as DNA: TGTGCCAGCAGACAACCCCAGGGGTACGGAAACACCATATATTTT.

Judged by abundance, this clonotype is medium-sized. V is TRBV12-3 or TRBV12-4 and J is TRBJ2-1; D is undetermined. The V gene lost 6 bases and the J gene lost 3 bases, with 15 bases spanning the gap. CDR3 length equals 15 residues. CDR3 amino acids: CASRRTDTGYNEQFF. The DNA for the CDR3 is TGTGCCAGCAGACGTACCGATACCGGCTACAATGAGCAGTTCTTC.

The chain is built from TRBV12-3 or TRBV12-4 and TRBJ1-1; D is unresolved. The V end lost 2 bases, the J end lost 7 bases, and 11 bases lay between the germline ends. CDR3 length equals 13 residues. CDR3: CASSLLPGFEAFF. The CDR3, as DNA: TGTGCCAGCAGTTTACTTCCGGGGTTTGAAGCTTTCTTT.

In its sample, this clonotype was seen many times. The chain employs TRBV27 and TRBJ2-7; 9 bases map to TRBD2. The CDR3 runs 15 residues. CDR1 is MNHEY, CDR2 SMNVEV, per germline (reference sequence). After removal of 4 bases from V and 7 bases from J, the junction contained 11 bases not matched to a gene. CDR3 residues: CASSSRRLAAWEQYF. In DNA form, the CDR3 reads TGTGCCAGCAGTTCCCGACGACTAGCGGCATGGGAGCAGTACTTC.

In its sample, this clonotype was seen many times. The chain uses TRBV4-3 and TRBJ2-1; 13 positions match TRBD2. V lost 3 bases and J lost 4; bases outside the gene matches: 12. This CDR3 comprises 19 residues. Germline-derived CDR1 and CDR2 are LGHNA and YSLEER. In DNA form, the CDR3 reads TGCGCCAGCAGCCAGTGGGCACTAGCGGGAGGGCCGAAATACAATGAGCAGTTCTTC. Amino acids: CASSQWALAGGPKYNEQFF.

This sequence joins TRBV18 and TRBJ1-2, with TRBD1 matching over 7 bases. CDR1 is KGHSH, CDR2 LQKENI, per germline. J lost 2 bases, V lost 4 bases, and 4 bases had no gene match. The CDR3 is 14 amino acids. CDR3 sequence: CASSQGQRNYGYTF. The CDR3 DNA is TGTGCCAGCTCACAGGGACAGCGGAACTATGGCTACACCTTC.

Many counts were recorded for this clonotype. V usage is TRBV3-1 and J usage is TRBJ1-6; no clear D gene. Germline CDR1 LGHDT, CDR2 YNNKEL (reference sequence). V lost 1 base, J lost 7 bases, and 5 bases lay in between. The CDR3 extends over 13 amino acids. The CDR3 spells CASSQGWNSPLHF. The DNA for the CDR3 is TGTGCCAGCAGCCAAGGCTGGAATTCACCCCTCCACTTT.

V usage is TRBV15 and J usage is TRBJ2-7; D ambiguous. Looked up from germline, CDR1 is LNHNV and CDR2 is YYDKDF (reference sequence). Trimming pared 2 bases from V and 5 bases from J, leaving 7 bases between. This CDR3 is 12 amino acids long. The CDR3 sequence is CATSRSTDEQYF. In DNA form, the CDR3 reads TGTGCCACCAGCAGATCGACGGACGAGCAGTACTTC.

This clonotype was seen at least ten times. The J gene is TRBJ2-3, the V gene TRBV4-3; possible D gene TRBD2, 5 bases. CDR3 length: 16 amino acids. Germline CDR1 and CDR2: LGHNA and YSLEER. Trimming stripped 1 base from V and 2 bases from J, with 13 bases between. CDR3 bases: TGCGCCAGCAGCCAAGGAGGCGGGTTCCCCACAGATACGCAGTATTTT. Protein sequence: CASSQGGGFPTDTQYF.

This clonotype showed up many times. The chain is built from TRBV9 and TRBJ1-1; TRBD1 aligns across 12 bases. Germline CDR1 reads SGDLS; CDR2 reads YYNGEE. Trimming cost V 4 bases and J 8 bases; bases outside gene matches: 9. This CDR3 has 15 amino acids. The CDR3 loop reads CASSREPGQGAEAFF. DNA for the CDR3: TGTGCCAGCAGCAGGGAACCGGGACAGGGGGCCGAAGCTTTCTTT.

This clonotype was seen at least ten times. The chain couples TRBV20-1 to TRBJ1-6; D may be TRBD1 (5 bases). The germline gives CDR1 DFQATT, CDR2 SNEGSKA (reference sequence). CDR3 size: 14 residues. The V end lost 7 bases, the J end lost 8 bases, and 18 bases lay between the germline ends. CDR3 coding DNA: TGCAGTGGCAGGGAGGGCGCGGGGGATTCACCCCTCCACTTT. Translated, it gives CSGREGAGDSPLHF.

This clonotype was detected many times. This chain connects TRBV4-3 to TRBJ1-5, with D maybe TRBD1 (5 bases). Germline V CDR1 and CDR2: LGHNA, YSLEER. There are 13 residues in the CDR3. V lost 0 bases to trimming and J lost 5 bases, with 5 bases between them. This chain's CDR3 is CASSQDRDQPQHF. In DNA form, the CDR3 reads TGCGCCAGCAGCCAAGACAGGGATCAGCCCCAGCATTTT.

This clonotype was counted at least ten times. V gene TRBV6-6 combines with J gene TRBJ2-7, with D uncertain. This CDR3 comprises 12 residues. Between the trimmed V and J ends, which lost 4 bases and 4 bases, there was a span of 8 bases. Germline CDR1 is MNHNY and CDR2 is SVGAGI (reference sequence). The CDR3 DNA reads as TGTGCCAGCAGTTTCAGCCTTTACGAGCAGTACTTC. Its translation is CASSFSLYEQYF.

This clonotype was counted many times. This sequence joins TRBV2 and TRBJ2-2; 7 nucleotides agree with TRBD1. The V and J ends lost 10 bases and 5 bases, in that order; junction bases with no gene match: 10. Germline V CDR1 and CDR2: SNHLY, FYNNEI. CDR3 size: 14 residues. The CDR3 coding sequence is TGTGCCACCACCCTCAGGGGGTGGACCGGGGAGCTGTTTTTT. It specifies CATTLRGWTGELFF.

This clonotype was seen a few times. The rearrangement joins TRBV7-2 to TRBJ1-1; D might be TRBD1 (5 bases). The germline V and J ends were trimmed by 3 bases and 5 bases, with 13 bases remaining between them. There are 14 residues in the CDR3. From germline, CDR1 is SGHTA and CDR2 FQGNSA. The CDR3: CASSFRQTRTEAFF. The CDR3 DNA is TGTGCCAGCAGCTTTCGACAGACTAGGACTGAAGCTTTCTTT.

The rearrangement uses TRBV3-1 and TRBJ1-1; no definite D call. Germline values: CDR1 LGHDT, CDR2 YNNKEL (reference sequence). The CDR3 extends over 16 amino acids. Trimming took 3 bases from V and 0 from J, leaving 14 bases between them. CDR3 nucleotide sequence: TGTGCCAGCAGCCACTCAAATGCTGGCGTGAACACTGAAGCTTTCTTT. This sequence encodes CASSHSNAGVNTEAFF. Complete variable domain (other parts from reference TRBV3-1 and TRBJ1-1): DTAVSQTPKYLVTQMGNDKSIKCEQNLGHDTMYWYKQDSKKFLKIMFSYNNKELIINETVPNRFSPKSPDKAHLNLHINSLELGDSAVYFCASSHSNAGVNTEAFFGQGTRLTVV.

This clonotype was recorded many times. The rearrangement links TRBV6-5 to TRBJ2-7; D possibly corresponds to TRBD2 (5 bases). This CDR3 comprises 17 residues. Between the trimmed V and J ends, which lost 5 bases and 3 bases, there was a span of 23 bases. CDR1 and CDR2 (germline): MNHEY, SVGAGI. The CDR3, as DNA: TGTGCCAGCAGTCGTACCGGGCGCGGCCGGGGTAGCTACGAGCAGTACTTC. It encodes CASSRTGRGRGSYEQYF.

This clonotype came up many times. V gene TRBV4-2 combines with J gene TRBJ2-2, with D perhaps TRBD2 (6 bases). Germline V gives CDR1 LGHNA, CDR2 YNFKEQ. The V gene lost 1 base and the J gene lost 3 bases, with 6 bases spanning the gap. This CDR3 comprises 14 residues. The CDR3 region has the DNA TGTGCCAGCAGCCAAGGACTAGACACCGGGGAGCTGTTTTTT. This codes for CASSQGLDTGELFF.